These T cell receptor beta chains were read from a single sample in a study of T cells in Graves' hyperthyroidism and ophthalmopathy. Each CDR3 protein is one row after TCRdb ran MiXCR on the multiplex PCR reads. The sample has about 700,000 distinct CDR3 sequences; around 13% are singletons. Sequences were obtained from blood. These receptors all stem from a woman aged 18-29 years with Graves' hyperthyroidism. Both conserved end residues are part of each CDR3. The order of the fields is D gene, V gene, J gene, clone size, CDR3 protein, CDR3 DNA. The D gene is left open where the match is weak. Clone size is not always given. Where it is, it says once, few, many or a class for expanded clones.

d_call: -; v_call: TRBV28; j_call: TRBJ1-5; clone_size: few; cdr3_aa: CASSYSFGGNQPQHF; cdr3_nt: TGTGCCAGCAGTTATTCGTTTGGCGGCAATCAGCCCCAGCATTTT
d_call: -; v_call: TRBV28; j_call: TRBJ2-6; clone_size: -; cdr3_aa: CASRTTGANVLTF; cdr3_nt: TGTGCCAGCAGGACTACTGGGGCCAACGTCCTGACTTTC
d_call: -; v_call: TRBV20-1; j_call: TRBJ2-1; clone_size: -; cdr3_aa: CSARDRTTRIYNEQFF; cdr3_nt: TGCAGTGCTAGAGACCGGACTACCCGAATCTACAATGAGCAGTTCTTC
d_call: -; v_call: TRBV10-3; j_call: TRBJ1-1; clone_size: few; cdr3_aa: CAIRSRGQNTEAFF; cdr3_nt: TGTGCCATCAGGTCCAGGGGCCAGAACACTGAAGCTTTCTTT
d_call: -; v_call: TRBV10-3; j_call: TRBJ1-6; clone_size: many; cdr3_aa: CAISDGAHSPLHF; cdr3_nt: TGTGCCATCAGTGACGGGGCACATTCACCCCTCCACTTT
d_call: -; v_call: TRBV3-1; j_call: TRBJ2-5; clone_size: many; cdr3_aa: CASSQRQTQYF; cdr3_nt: TGTGCCAGCAGCCAAAGGCAGACCCAGTACTTC
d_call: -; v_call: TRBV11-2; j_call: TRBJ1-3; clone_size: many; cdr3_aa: CASRPRRVSSGNTIYF; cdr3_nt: TGTGCCAGCAGACCGCGAAGAGTTTCCTCTGGAAACACCATATATTTT
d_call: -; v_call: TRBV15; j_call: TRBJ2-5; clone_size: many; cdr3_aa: CATSREGPLRETQYF; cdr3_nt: TGTGCCACCAGCAGAGAAGGACCCTTGAGGGAGACCCAGTACTTC
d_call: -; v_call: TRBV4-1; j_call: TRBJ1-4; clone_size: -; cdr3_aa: CASSEQGVREKLFF; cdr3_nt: TGCGCCAGCAGCGAACAGGGTGTAAGAGAAAAACTGTTTTTT
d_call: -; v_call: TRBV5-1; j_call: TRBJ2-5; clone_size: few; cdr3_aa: CASSSEVSRVLGWETQYF; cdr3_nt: TGCGCCAGCAGCTCCGAGGTGTCCAGGGTTTTAGGTTGGGAGACCCAGTACTTC
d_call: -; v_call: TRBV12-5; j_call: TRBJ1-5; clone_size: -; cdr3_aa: CASGLIPGGYNQPQHF; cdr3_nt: TGTGCTAGTGGTTTGATACCTGGGGGTTACAATCAGCCCCAGCATTTT
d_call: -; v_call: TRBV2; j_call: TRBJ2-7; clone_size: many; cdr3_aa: CASSVWGLGDEQYF; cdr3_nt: TGTGCCAGCAGTGTATGGGGGCTTGGGGACGAGCAGTACTTC
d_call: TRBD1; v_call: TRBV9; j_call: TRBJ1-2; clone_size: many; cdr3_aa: CASSGQGAGVYTF; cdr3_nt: TGTGCCAGCAGCGGACAGGGGGCTGGCGTCTACACCTTC
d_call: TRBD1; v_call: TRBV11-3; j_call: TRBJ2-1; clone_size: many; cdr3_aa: CASSFRTGSKNEQFF; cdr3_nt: TGTGCCAGCAGCTTCCGGACAGGGAGTAAGAATGAGCAGTTCTTC
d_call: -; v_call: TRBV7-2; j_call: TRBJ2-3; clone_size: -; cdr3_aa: CASSLGWTSTDTQYF; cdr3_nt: TGTGCCAGCAGCTTAGGGTGGACTAGCACAGATACGCAGTATTTT
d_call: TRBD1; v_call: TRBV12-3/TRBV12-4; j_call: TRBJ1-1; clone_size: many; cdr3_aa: CASSPGQVENTEAFF; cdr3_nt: TGTGCCAGCAGTCCCGGACAGGTTGAAAACACTGAAGCTTTCTTT
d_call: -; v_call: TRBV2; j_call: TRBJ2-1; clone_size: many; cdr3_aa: CASSGIRSYNEQFF; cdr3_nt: TGTGCCAGCAGTGGAATCCGCTCCTACAATGAGCAGTTCTTC
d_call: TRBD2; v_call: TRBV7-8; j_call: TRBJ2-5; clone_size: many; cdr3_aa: CASKLAGGLGETQYF; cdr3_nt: TGTGCCAGCAAGTTGGCGGGAGGGTTGGGCGAGACCCAGTACTTC
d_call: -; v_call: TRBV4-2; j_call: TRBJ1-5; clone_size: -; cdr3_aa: CASSPRDGRNQPQHF; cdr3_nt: TGTGCCAGCAGCCCCCGGGACGGCCGCAATCAGCCCCAGCATTTT
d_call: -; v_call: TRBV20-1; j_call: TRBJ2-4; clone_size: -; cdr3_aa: CSARDPPLAKNIQYF; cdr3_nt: TGCAGTGCTAGAGATCCGCCCCTAGCCAAAAACATTCAGTACTTC
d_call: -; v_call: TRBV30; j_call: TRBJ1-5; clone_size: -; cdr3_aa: CAWSEGQGPYQPQHF; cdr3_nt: TGTGCCTGGAGTGAAGGGCAGGGCCCCTATCAGCCCCAGCATTTT
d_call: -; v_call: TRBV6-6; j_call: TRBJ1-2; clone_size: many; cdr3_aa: CASSYYTTENYGYTF; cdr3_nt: TGTGCCAGCAGTTACTATACGACAGAAAACTATGGCTACACCTTC
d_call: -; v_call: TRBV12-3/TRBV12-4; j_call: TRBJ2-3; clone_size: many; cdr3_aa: CASSPLFVATDTQYF; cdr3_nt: TGTGCCAGCAGCCCCCTATTCGTAGCGACAGATACGCAGTATTTT
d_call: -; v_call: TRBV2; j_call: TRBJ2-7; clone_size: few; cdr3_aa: CASSDLPAASYEQYF; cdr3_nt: TGTGCCAGCAGTGATCTACCGGCAGCGTCCTACGAGCAGTACTTC
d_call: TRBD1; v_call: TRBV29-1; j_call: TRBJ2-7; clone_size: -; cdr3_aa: CSVEGDRTYEQYF; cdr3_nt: TGCAGCGTTGAAGGGGACAGGACCTACGAGCAGTACTTC
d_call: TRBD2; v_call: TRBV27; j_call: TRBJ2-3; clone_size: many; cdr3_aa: CASSLLAGAFSEGTDTQYF; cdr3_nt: TGTGCCAGCAGTTTATTAGCGGGAGCGTTTTCAGAAGGCACAGATACGCAGTATTTT
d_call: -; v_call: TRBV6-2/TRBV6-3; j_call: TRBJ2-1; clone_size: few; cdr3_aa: CASSYQFGGNEQFF; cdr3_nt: TGTGCCAGCAGTTACCAGTTCGGGGGCAATGAGCAGTTCTTC
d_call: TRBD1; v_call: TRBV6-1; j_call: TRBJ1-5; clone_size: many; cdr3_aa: CASRRPTGGDQPQHF; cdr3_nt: TGTGCCAGCAGACGACCGACAGGGGGAGACCAGCCCCAGCATTTT
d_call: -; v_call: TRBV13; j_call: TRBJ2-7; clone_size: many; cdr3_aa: CASSALRDPYEQYF; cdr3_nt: TGTGCCAGCAGCGCCCTCAGGGATCCCTACGAGCAGTACTTC
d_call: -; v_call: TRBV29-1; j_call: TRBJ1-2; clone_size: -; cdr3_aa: CSVEGIGHYGYTF; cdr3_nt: TGCAGCGTTGAGGGAATAGGCCACTATGGCTACACCTTC
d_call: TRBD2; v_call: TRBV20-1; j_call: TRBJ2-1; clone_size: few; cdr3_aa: CSAPKAGARNEQFF; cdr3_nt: TGCAGTGCTCCTAAAGCGGGAGCTCGCAATGAGCAGTTCTTC
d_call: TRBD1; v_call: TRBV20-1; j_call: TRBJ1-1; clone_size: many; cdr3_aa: CSARDRAGGHTEAFF; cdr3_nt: TGCAGTGCTAGAGATAGGGCAGGGGGCCACACTGAAGCTTTCTTT
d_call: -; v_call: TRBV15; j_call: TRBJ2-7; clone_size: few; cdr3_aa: CATSREGNRVYEQYF; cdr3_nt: TGTGCCACCAGCAGAGAAGGGAACAGGGTGTACGAGCAGTACTTC
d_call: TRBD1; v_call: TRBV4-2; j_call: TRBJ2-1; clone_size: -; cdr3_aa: CASSQDADRGNEQFF; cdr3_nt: TGTGCCAGCAGCCAAGACGCAGACAGGGGGAATGAGCAGTTCTTC
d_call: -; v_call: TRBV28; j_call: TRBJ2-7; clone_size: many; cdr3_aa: CATRGMRQREYEQYF; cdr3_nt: TGTGCCACCCGAGGGATGAGGCAGAGAGAATACGAGCAGTACTTC
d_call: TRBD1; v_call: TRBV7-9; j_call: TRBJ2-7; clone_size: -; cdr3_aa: CASSDDRGAYEQYF; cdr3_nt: TGTGCCAGCAGCGACGACAGGGGAGCCTACGAGCAGTACTTC
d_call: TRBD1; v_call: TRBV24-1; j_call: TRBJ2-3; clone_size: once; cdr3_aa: CASSNPGQGYTQYF; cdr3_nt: TGTGCCTCCAGCAATCCGGGACAGGGTTACACGCAGTATTTT
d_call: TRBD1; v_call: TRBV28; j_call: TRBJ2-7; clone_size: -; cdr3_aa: CASGAPDRGNEQYF; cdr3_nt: TGTGCCAGCGGAGCCCCGGACAGGGGCAACGAGCAGTACTTC
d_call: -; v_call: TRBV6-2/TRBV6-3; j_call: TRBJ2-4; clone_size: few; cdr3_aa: CASSYPTRRVLAKNIQYF; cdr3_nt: TGTGCCAGCAGTTACCCTACGCGGCGGGTGTTAGCCAAAAACATTCAGTACTTC
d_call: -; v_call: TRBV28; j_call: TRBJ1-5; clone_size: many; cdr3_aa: CASSTGINQPQHF; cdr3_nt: TGTGCCAGCAGTACAGGGATTAATCAGCCCCAGCATTTT
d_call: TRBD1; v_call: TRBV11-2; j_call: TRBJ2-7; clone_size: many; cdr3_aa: CASSLFIGTGVNEQYF; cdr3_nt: TGTGCCAGCAGCTTGTTCATCGGGACAGGGGTAAACGAGCAGTACTTC
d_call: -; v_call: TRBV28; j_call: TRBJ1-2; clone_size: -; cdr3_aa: CASSYNRFVGARDGYTF; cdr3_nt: TGTGCCAGCAGCTACAACCGATTTGTGGGGGCGCGGGATGGCTACACCTTC
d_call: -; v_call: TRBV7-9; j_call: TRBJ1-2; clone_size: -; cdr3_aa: CASSLSGAGNDGYTF; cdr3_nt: TGTGCCAGCAGCCTCTCTGGGGCAGGGAACGATGGCTACACCTTC
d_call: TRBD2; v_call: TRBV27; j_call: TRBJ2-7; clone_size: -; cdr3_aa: CASSRPPGLGLGEQYF; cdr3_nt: TGTGCCAGCAGTCGCCCCCCGGGACTAGGATTGGGTGAGCAGTACTTC
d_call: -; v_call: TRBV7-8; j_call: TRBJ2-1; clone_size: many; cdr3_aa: CASSTPLGDEQFF; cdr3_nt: TGTGCCAGCAGTACCCCCCTTGGGGATGAGCAGTTCTTC
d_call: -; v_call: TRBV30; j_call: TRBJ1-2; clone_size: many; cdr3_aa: CAWSVRGSYTF; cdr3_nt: TGTGCCTGGAGTGTAAGGGGCAGCTACACCTTC
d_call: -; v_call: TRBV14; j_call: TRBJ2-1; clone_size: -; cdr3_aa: CASSLYFEGRTDEQFF; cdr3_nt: TGTGCCAGCAGCCTTTATTTTGAGGGGCGGACGGATGAGCAGTTCTTC
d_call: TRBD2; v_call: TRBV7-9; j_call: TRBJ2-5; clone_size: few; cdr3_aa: CASSPTTLAGETQYF; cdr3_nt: TGTGCCAGCAGCCCCACCACGCTAGCGGGAGAGACCCAGTACTTC
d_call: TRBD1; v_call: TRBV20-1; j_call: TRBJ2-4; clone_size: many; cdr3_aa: CSAGSQGWGAKNIQYF; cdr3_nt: TGCAGTGCTGGTTCACAGGGGTGGGGAGCCAAAAACATTCAGTACTTC
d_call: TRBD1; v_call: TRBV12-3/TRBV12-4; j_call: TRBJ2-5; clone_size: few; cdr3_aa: CASSLKGAQETQYF; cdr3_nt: TGTGCCAGCAGTTTAAAGGGGGCCCAAGAGACCCAGTACTTC
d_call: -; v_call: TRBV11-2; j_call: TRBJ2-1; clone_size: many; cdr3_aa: CASSQFTWEDPWNEQFF; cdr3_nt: TGTGCCAGCAGCCAATTTACTTGGGAAGACCCCTGGAATGAGCAGTTCTTC